These 21 T cell receptor beta chains were sequenced from one sample in a study of blood T cell repertoires in COVID-19. Only in-frame clones appear in the TCRdb table, and some are missing; sequencing was by immunoSEQ multiplex PCR. The sample carries hundreds of thousands of clones, about 87% recorded once. Sequencing input: peripheral blood. These TCRs come from a woman in her forties or fifties with COVID-19, enrolled during active disease.

J is TRBJ2-3 and V is TRBV15, with 8 bases lining up with TRBD2. Unmatched junction bases numbered 7, after V lost 1 base and J lost 4 bases. Germline CDR1 and CDR2: LNHNV and YYDKDF (reference sequence). This CDR3 is 16 amino acids long. The CDR3 coding sequence is TGTGCCACCAGCAGAGTTCCAGCGGGAGTACCAGATACGCAGTATTTT. Residues: CATSRVPAGVPDTQYF.

The CDR3 loop is CASTLTSSYGYTF. The DNA of the CDR3 is TGTGCCAGCACCTTAACGTCTAGTTATGGCTACACCTTC. This chain links TRBV5-4 with TRBJ1-2, with D hard to call. This CDR3 has 13 amino acids. Deletions cut 6 bases from V and 5 bases from J, with 14 bases between. Germline lookup yields CDR1 SGHNT and CDR2 YYREEE (reference sequence).

The rearrangement links TRBV11-2 to TRBJ2-1, with 9 bases identical to TRBD1. There are 17 residues in the CDR3. Germline trimming cut 6 bases from V and 4 bases from J; bases unmatched to any gene: 13. Germline lookup yields CDR1 SGHAT and CDR2 FQNNGV. The CDR3 protein is CASREQAGTGSYNEQFF. CDR3 bases: TGTGCCAGCAGAGAACAAGCCGGGACAGGGTCATACAATGAGCAGTTCTTC.

This chain uses TRBV4-1 with TRBJ2-1, with 9 bases lining up with TRBD2. CDR1 and CDR2 (germline): MGHRA, YSYEKL. This CDR3 is built from 15 residues. V lost 1 base to trimming and J lost 9 bases; unmatched junction nucleotides: 7. This CDR3 reads CASSQGDSGSSEQFF. The CDR3 coding sequence is TGCGCCAGCAGCCAAGGGGATAGCGGGAGTTCTGAGCAGTTCTTC.

The V gene is TRBV6-6, the J gene TRBJ2-1; TRBD2 matches 14 bases. The CDR3 is 16 amino acids. The trim removed 6 bases at V and 10 bases at J, leaving 11 bases unmatched. Germline values: CDR1 MNHNY, CDR2 SVGAGI (reference sequence). The CDR3 sequence is CASSHPGLAGDREQFF. The CDR3, as DNA: TGTGCCAGCAGCCACCCGGGACTAGCGGGAGATCGCGAGCAGTTCTTC.

The V gene is TRBV9, the J gene TRBJ1-2, with unresolved D. CDR1 is SGDLS and CDR2 is YYNGEE in the germline V gene. V was clipped by 0 bases and J by 4 bases, with 10 bases between them. The CDR3 totals 14 residues. CDR3 sequence (DNA): TGTGCCAGCAGCGTAGGCCTGCAGTCCTATGGCTACACCTTC. Its protein product is CASSVGLQSYGYTF.

The V and J genes are TRBV12-5 and TRBJ2-1; 8 bases match TRBD2. J was trimmed by 3 bases and V by 0 bases; bases with no gene match: 7. Germline V CDR1 and CDR2: LGHNT, FRNRAP. This CDR3 is 17 amino acids long. The CDR3 region has the DNA TGTGCTAGTGGTTTGGTGGTGAGCGGGAGCGACTACAATGAGCAGTTCTTC. Translation: CASGLVVSGSDYNEQFF. Looking up the rest from reference TRBV12-5 and TRBJ2-1 gives the full variable domain: DARVTQTPRHKVTEMGQEVTMRCQPILGHNTVFWYRQTMMQGLELLAYFRNRAPLDDSGMPKDRFSAEMPDATLATLKIQPSEPRDSAVYFCASGLVVSGSDYNEQFFGPGTRLTVL.

The genes are TRBV27 and TRBJ2-3; possible D gene TRBD2, 5 bases. V shed 3 bases and J shed 0 bases, with 10 bases lying between them. Germline assignment: CDR1 MNHEY and CDR2 SMNVEV (reference sequence). The CDR3 loop spans 15 amino acids. In nucleotides, the CDR3 is TGTGCCAGCAGTTTCGCCGGGGTTAGCACAGATACGCAGTATTTT. Amino acid sequence: CASSFAGVSTDTQYF.

This chain joins TRBV5-1 and TRBJ1-1; TRBD1 matches 7 bases. CDR3 length: 15 amino acids. The trim removed 0 bases at V and 4 bases at J, leaving 6 bases unmatched. Germline V gene lookup returns CDR1 SGHRS and CDR2 YFSETQ. CDR3 amino acids: CASSLAGAGGTEAFF. CDR3 nucleotides: TGCGCCAGCAGCTTGGCCGGAGCAGGGGGCACTGAAGCTTTCTTT.

This chain joins TRBV11-3 and TRBJ1-3; 7 positions match TRBD1. The CDR3 covers 16 residues. The germline CDR1 and CDR2 sequences are SGHNT and YENEEA. With V trimmed by 0 bases and J by 1 base, 3 bases remained unmatched. The CDR3 sequence is CASSLDKGASGNTIYF. Written as DNA, the CDR3 is TGTGCCAGCAGCTTAGACAAGGGGGCTTCTGGAAACACCATATATTTT.

Only a few counts were recorded for this clone. The genes are TRBV29-1 and TRBJ1-3; no clear D. In germline, CDR1 is SQVTM, CDR2 ANQGSEA. The CDR3 extends over 11 amino acids. Trimming cost V 0 bases and J 6 bases, with 3 bases left between them. The CDR3 reads CSVEDLNTIYF. The DNA of the CDR3 is TGCAGCGTTGAAGACCTAAACACCATATATTTT.

The rearrangement links TRBV19 to TRBJ2-7, with 9 bases matching TRBD1. CDR1 is LNHDA, CDR2 SQIVND, per germline (reference sequence). The length of the CDR3 is 14 residues. V was pared by 6 bases and J by 4 bases, with 7 bases of the junction left unmatched. CDR3 DNA sequence: TGTGCCAGTAGCATGGACAGGGGAAGATACGAGCAGTACTTC. This codes for CASSMDRGRYEQYF. Full variable domain (outside the CDR3, taken from reference TRBV19 and TRBJ2-7): DGGITQSPKYLFRKEGQNVTLSCEQNLNHDAMYWYRQDPGQGLRLIYYSQIVNDFQKGDIAEGYSVSREKKESFPLTVTSAQKNPTAFYLCASSMDRGRYEQYFGPGTRLTVT.

CDR3 coding DNA: TGTGCCAGCAGTTCGCCCGGGACAAGGACCAGGACCCAGTACTTC. It codes for CASSSPGTRTRTQYF. The chain recombines TRBV28 with TRBJ2-5, with D perhaps matching TRBD1 (6 bases). The V gene's germline CDR1 is MDHEN and CDR2 SYDVKM. The CDR3 runs to 15 residues. The V end was cut by 4 bases, the J end by 7 bases, with 19 bases between.

J is TRBJ2-3 and V is TRBV11-2; 12 bases are shared with TRBD2. The V segment lost 6 bases and the J segment 6 bases; nucleotides outside the gene matches: 19. Per germline, CDR1 SGHAT and CDR2 FQNNGV. This CDR3 spans 19 amino acids. The CDR3 DNA sequence: TGTGCCAGCAGACCCACTCCGGGACTAGCGGGTGGGCCCCGGGATACGCAGTATTTT. Amino acids: CASRPTPGLAGGPRDTQYF.

This sequence joins TRBV18 and TRBJ1-1, with TRBD1 matching 9 bases. After removal of 5 bases from V and 5 bases from J, the junction contained 6 bases not matched to a gene. CDR1 is KGHSH, CDR2 LQKENI, per germline. This CDR3 spans 14 amino acids. This CDR3 reads CASSADRGITEAFF. Here the CDR3 DNA reads TGTGCCAGCTCAGCCGACAGGGGGATAACTGAAGCTTTCTTT. The full variable domain, completed using reference TRBV18 and TRBJ1-1, is NAGVMQNPRHLVRRRGQEARLRCSPMKGHSHVYWYRQLPEEGLKFMVYLQKENIIDESGMPKERFSAEFPKEGPSILRIQQVVRGDSAAYFCASSADRGITEAFFGQGTRLTVV.

The J gene is TRBJ1-5, the V gene TRBV6-5; D call uncertain. This CDR3 has 14 amino acids. Trimming took 5 bases from V and 0 from J, leaving 8 bases between them. The germline V gene has CDR1 MNHEY and CDR2 SVGAGI. The CDR3 protein is CASSINYSNQPQHF. The CDR3 DNA sequence: TGTGCCAGCAGTATAAACTATAGCAATCAGCCCCAGCATTTT.

The chain couples TRBV27 to TRBJ1-6; D ambiguous. Germline V lookup: CDR1 MNHEY, CDR2 SMNVEV (reference sequence). CDR3 length: 18 amino acids. The ends were cut back, 7 bases at V and 0 bases at J, with 19 bases in the middle. The CDR3 reads CASNFRGTRSSYNSPLHF. CDR3 in DNA: TGTGCCAGCAATTTTCGTGGTACGCGGAGCTCCTATAATTCACCCCTCCACTTT.

J is TRBJ2-6 and V is TRBV30; weak D call: TRBD1 (6 bases). This CDR3 region has 15 residues. V was cut by 3 bases and J by 2 bases, with 11 bases left in between. Germline values: CDR1 GTSNPN, CDR2 SVGIG (reference sequence). This chain's CDR3 is CAWSTPGAGANVLTF. The CDR3 DNA reads TGTGCCTGGAGCACGCCAGGGGCTGGGGCCAACGTCCTGACTTTC.

This clone was counted between two and nine times. This chain links TRBV19 with TRBJ1-1; D is perhaps TRBD1 (5 bases). Between the trimmed V and J ends, which lost 7 bases and 5 bases, there was a span of 23 bases. The CDR3 length is 16 residues. The germline V gene encodes CDR1 LNHDA and CDR2 SQIVND (reference sequence). CDR3 loop: CASTIPSDSIRTEAFF. The CDR3 DNA sequence: TGTGCCAGTACCATCCCCTCTGACAGTATAAGGACTGAAGCTTTCTTT.

The rearrangement joins TRBV6-6 to TRBJ2-7, with D perhaps TRBD2 (6 bases). Germline lookup yields CDR1 MNHNY and CDR2 SVGAGI (reference sequence). V was trimmed by 10 bases and J by 0 bases, leaving 13 bases between them. The length of the CDR3 is 13 residues. The CDR3 DNA sequence: TGTGCCACGGGTCTCGGGAGCTCCTACGAGCAGTACTTC. The encoded protein is CATGLGSSYEQYF.

This clone was seen once. The rearrangement joins TRBV5-1 to TRBJ2-7; 10 bases agree with TRBD2. CDR3 size: 17 residues. The germline CDR1 and CDR2 sequences are SGHRS and YFSETQ. The trim removed 4 bases at V and 5 bases at J, leaving 15 bases unmatched. The CDR3 here is CASSLPLQAGGPHEQYF. The CDR3 coding sequence is TGCGCCAGCAGCCTCCCATTACAAGCGGGAGGGCCCCACGAGCAGTACTTC.